The clone carrying this T cell receptor (beta chain) was seen more than once but under ten times. Its specificity is not known. TCRdb's table, derived via immunoSEQ multiplex PCR, lists solely in-frame clones and lacks some. Here the sample spans approximately 260,000 clones, about 86% being singletons. These data are taken from a study of cytomegalovirus exposure and HLA in healthy donors. Overall study: The 95 to 150 validation repertoires used a platform that matched the one used for the approximately 690 first-cohort repertoires, as a later analysis reported.

The study, taken as a whole, reports: The classifier reportedly diagnosed cytomegalovirus status with high specificity and sensitivity. TCR clusters originating in the first cohort tended to co-occur in the 110 or so validation repertoires, according to a later analysis.

The germline gives CDR1 MNHEY, CDR2 SMNVEV (reference sequence). This CDR3 has 13 amino acids. V was cut by 8 bases and J by 6 bases, with 16 bases left in between. Material for sequencing was PBMCs. This TCR came from a woman aged 18-29 years in good health and CMV-seronegative. The chain has TRBV27 and TRBJ1-2; maybe TRBD1 (5 bases). This CDR3 reads CASGSWGGNGYTF. CDR3 DNA: TGTGCCAGCGGCTCTTGGGGGGGGAATGGCTACACCTTC.